This TCR beta chain was captured in a study of blood T cell repertoires in COVID-19. Here immunoSEQ multiplex PCR was the method, and the copy in TCRdb shows in-frame clones only, minus some. The data contain 300,000 to 450,000 clones, approximately 92% of them singletons. Germline trimming cut 4 bases from V and 9 bases from J; bases unmatched to any gene: 3. Germline CDR1 is MNHEY and CDR2 is SVGAGI. The CDR3 consists of 12 residues. Either two negative PCRs, clearance, or symptom resolution qualified Cohort 3 donors as recovered. Sequenced input: PBMCs or T cells enriched from blood (not recorded which). This TCR was sampled from a man younger than 35 who had recovered from COVID-19. V and J are TRBV6-5 and TRBJ2-1, with TRBD2 identical over 7 bases. CDR3: CASSLIAGEQFF. CDR3 DNA sequence: TGTGCCAGCAGTTTAATAGCGGGTGAGCAGTTCTTC.